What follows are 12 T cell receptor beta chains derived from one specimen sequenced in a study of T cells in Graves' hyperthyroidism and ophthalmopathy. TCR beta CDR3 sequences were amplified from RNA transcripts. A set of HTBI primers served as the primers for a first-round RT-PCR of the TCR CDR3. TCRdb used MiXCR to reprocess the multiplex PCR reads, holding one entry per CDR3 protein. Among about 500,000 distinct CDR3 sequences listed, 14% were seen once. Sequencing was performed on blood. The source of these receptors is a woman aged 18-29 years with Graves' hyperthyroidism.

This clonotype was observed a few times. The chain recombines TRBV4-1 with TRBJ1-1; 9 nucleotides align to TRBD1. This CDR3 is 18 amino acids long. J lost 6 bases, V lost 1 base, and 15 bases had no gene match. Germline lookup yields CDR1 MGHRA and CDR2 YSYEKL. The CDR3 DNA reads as TGCGCCAGCAGCCAAGCCGGGACAGGGAAGTCTTTCGGCGCTGAAGCTTTCTTT. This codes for CASSQAGTGKSFGAEAFF.

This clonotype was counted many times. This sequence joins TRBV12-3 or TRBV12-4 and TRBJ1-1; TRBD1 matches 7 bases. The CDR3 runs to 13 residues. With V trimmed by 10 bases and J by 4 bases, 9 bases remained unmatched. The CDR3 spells CATNFRTGTEAFF. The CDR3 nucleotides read TGTGCCACCAATTTCAGGACAGGCACTGAAGCTTTCTTT.

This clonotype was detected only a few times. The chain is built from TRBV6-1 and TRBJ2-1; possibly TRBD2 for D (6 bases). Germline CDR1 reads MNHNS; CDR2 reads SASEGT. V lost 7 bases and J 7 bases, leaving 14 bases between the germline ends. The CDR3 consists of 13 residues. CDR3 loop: CASTEAGRNEQFF. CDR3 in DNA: TGTGCCAGCACCGAGGCAGGGAGGAATGAGCAGTTCTTC.

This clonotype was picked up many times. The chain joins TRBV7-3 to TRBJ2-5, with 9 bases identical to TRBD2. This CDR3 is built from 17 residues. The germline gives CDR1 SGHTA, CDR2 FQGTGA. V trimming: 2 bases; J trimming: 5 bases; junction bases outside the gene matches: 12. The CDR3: CASSLGAPAGGRETQYF. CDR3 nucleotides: TGTGCCAGCAGCTTAGGGGCCCCCGCGGGAGGGAGGGAGACCCAGTACTTC.

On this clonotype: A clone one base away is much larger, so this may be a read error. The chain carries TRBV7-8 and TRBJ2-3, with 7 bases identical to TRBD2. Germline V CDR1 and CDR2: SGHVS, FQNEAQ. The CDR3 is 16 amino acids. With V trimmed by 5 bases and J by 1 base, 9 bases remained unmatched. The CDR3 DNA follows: TGTGCCAGCAGCCTCAGAGGCCTAGCGGGCACAGATACGCAGTATTTT. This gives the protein CASSLRGLAGTDTQYF.

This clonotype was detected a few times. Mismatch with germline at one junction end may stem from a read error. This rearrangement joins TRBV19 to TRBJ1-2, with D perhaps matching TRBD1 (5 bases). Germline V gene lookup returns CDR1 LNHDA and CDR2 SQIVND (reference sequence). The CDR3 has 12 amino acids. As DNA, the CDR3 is TGTGCCAGTGGTATGCCTCCAGGGGGCTACACCTTC. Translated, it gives CASGMPPGGYTF.

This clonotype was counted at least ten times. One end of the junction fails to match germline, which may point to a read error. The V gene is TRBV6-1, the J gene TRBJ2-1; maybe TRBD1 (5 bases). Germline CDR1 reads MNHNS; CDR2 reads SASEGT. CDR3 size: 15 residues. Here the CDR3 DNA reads TGTGCCAGCAGTGAAGAGGGGCCCCACTACGATGAGCAGTTCTTC. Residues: CASSEEGPHYDEQFF.

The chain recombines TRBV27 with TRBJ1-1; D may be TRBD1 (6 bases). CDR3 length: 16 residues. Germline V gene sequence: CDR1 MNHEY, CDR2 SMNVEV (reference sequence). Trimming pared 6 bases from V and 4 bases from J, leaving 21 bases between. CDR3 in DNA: TGTGCCAGCAGGCCGCTTGAGGGGGGGGCGGCCACTGAAGCTTTCTTT. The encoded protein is CASRPLEGGAATEAFF.

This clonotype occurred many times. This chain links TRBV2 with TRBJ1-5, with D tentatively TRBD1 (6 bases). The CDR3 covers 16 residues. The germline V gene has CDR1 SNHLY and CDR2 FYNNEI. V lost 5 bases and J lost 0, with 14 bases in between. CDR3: CASSYTPGVSNQPQHF. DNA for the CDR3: TGTGCCAGCAGTTACACCCCAGGGGTTAGCAATCAGCCCCAGCATTTT.

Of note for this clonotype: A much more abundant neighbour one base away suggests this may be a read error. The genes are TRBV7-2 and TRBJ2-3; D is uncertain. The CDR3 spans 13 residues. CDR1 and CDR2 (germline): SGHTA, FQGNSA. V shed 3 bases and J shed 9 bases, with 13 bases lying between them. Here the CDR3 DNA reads TGTGCCAGCAGCTTGGACCAGTATTTCACGCAGTATTTT. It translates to CASSLDQYFTQYF.

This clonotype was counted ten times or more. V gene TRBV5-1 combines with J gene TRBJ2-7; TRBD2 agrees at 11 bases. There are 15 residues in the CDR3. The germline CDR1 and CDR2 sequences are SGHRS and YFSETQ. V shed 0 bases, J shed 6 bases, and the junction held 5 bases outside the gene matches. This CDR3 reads CASSLELAGVSEQYV. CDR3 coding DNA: TGCGCCAGCAGCTTGGAACTAGCGGGAGTTTCCGAGCAGTACGTC.

CDR3 nucleotides: TGTGCCAGTAGTATAAATCTGGGGGGTGAGCAGTTCTTC. Amino acid sequence: CASSINLGGEQFF. The J gene is TRBJ2-1, the V gene TRBV19, with D maybe TRBD2 (6 bases). The germline gives CDR1 LNHDA, CDR2 SQIVND (reference sequence). V dropped 2 bases and J dropped 9 bases, with 11 bases sitting between them. This CDR3 spans 13 amino acids.